The entry below describes one T cell receptor (beta chain). Its antigen remains unidentified. Sequenced on an Illumina HiSeq 2000. The TCR beta cDNA libraries were made using 5'RACE template switching, a step that added both a universal primer site and unique molecular identifiers. cDNA synthesis was primed from the TCR beta constant segment and was followed by two successive PCR amplification steps. Processing in the source paper ran as follows. Reads were demultiplexed and grouped by UMI with MIGEC, and clonotypes were assembled and quantified with MiTCR. To remove erroneous sequences, TCR cDNA sequences were retained only when supported by two or more reads. The tcR package was used for downstream repertoire analysis, and clonotypes were matched between fractions using CDR3 nucleotide sequence together with V segment. VDJmatch was used to annotate antigen specificity against VDJdb, with one amino acid substitution in CDR3 permitted. After the reads were reprocessed by TCRdb, one entry was made per CDR3 protein sequence, with no DNA. It is TCRdb's table, rather than the study itself, that gives the V and J calls and clone size. The sample's table lists a count of around 550,000 distinct CDR3 sequences. The ten biggest clones cover approximately 4% of the sample.

This record belongs to a study of T cells expressing NK-cell markers (dated by TCRdb to 2019 to 2021). Study-level background: In sorted CD3+CD56+NKG2C+, CD3+CD56+NKG2C- and CD3+CD56-NKG2C+ T-cell subsets from eight donors, TCR beta-chain repertoires were profiled. Seven of the eight sequenced donors were HCMV-seropositive and one was HCMV-seronegative. All eight donors whose samples were sequenced were randomly selected healthy volunteers, three of them men and five women. Libraries were sequenced as 2 x 150 bp reads on Illumina HiSeq 2000/2500, MiSeq or NextSeq. Overall study results and their limits: It remained unclear whether the expanded NKG2C-expressing T cell clones were specific for HCMV antigens. Those dominant clonotypes were again the most abundant among CD3+CD56-NKG2C+ cells in a few donors, at about 28.3-65%. In roughly six donors, the dominant CD3+CD56+NKG2C+ clonotypes were among the top 10 CD8+ clonotypes and accounted for about 1.0-7.5% of CD8+ T cells.

HCMV-specific IgG was detected in serum with a commercial ELISA kit to determine HCMV serostatus. Peripheral blood mononuclear cells were isolated from blood by Ficoll density gradient centrifugation. From the cysteine through the phenylalanine, the CDR3 covers 15 amino acids. Only the protein sequence is given. Sequences LNHNV (CDR1) and YYDKDF (CDR2) are obtained from the germline V gene (reference sequence). The TCR originated in a man between 18 and 35 years old in good health. Donor details come from another sample of the same person, matched by shared clones. Sequenced sample: blood T cells: a sorted CD56 or NKG2C T cell subset, CD4+ or CD8+ T cells, or bulk PBMC T cells (not recorded which). The chain is assembled from TRBV15 and TRBJ2-5; TCRdb returns TRBD2, unconfirmable since there is no DNA. The CDR3 loop reads CATSRDGASSETQYF.